A selection of T cell receptor beta chains follows, all from one sample in a study of T cells after yellow fever vaccination. TCRdb called the 5' RACE reads again in MiXCR, with one record for every CDR3 protein. The data hold some 320,000 distinct CDR3 sequences, with 8% to 10% observed a single time. Sequenced material: PBMCs, taken on the day of the first yellow fever vaccination. The receptors here all came from a man between 18 and 35 years old who received the YFV17D yellow fever vaccine. CDR3s include the opening cysteine and the closing phenylalanine or tryptophan. A D gene is named only where the DNA matches it firmly. The size entry is marked missing in some rows and otherwise reads once, few, many or a size class.

d_call clone_size j_call v_call cdr3_aa cdr3_nt
NA many TRBJ2-3 TRBV12-3/TRBV12-4 CASSLNLVTDTQYF TGTGCCAGCAGTTTAAACCTCGTCACAGATACGCAGTATTTT
TRBD1 few TRBJ2-3 TRBV6-6 CASRQQGADTQYF TGTGCCAGCAGACAACAGGGGGCAGATACGCAGTATTTT
NA NA TRBJ2-2 TRBV10-3 CAISPDAGELFF TGTGCCATCAGTCCGGACGCCGGGGAGCTGTTTTTT
NA many TRBJ1-1 TRBV12-3/TRBV12-4 CASFLSGIPEAFF TGTGCCAGCTTTTTATCAGGGATCCCTGAAGCTTTCTTT
TRBD1 NA TRBJ1-2 TRBV3-1 CASSQERQGAIYGYTF TGTGCCAGCAGCCAAGAAAGGCAGGGGGCAATCTATGGCTACACCTTC
TRBD1 many TRBJ1-5 TRBV29-1 CSVGTVEGGQPQHF TGCAGCGTGGGGACAGTGGAGGGCGGTCAGCCCCAGCATTTT
NA NA TRBJ2-7 TRBV6-5 CASSIGRTYEQYF TGTGCCAGCAGTATCGGACGGACCTACGAGCAGTACTTC
NA NA TRBJ2-3 TRBV7-7 CASSLGLGESDTQYF TGTGCTAGCAGCTTGGGCCTCGGGGAATCAGATACGCAGTATTTT
NA many TRBJ2-3 TRBV24-1 CATSENTDTQYF TGTGCCACCAGTGAAAACACAGATACGCAGTATTTT
NA few TRBJ2-5 TRBV4-3 CASSQAPSRETQYF TGCGCCAGCAGCCAAGCGCCTTCAAGAGAGACCCAGTACTTC
NA many TRBJ2-4 TRBV4-1 CASSQVGLAKNIQYF TGCGCCAGCAGCCAAGTGGGATTAGCCAAAAACATTCAGTACTTC
NA NA TRBJ1-1 TRBV18 CASSLLAGGPWNTEAFF TGTGCCAGCTCACTCCTCGCCGGGGGCCCATGGAACACTGAAGCTTTCTTT
TRBD2 NA TRBJ2-4 TRBV3-1 CASSPGLAVRSQYF TGTGCCAGCAGCCCGGGACTAGCGGTCAGGAGTCAGTACTTC
TRBD1 NA TRBJ2-5 TRBV7-2 CASSPTRLTGGETQYF TGTGCCAGCAGCCCTACCAGGTTGACAGGGGGAGAGACCCAGTACTTC
NA few TRBJ1-1 TRBV5-1 CASSLPPPNTEAFF TGCGCCAGCAGCTTACCTCCCCCGAACACTGAAGCTTTCTTT
NA few TRBJ2-2 TRBV6-5 CASSYQGTNTGELFF TGTGCCAGCAGTTACCAGGGAACGAACACCGGGGAGCTGTTTTTT
NA NA TRBJ2-7 TRBV11-3 CASSFLGSYEQYF TGTGCCAGCAGCTTTTTGGGGTCCTACGAGCAGTACTTC
NA few TRBJ1-2 TRBV4-3 CASSHSGRNYGYTF TGCGCCAGCAGCCACAGCGGGAGGAACTATGGCTACACCTTC
NA few TRBJ2-1 TRBV5-1 CASSLGAIPYNEQFF TGCGCCAGCAGCTTGGGAGCGATTCCCTACAATGAGCAGTTCTTC
NA few TRBJ2-7 TRBV7-6 CASSLWRGEQYF TGTGCCAGCAGCTTATGGCGTGGCGAGCAGTACTTC
NA many TRBJ1-6 TRBV5-1 CASSRGVRDLSIHPNSPLHF TGCGCCAGCAGCCGGGGGGTCCGGGACTTGTCTATCCACCCCAATTCACCCCTCCACTTT
NA NA TRBJ1-2 TRBV20-1 CSAHPIGYTF TGCAGCGCTCACCCAATCGGCTACACCTTC
NA NA TRBJ1-2 TRBV5-4 CASSSAGIWDYGYTF TGTGCCAGCAGCTCGGCAGGGATTTGGGACTATGGCTACACCTTC
TRBD1 many TRBJ2-3 TRBV7-6 CASSEGGQGATDTQYF TGTGCCAGCAGCGAGGGAGGACAGGGGGCAACAGATACGCAGTATTTT
TRBD1 many TRBJ2-7 TRBV5-1 CASSLRGRGQYEQYF TGCGCCAGCAGCTTGAGAGGCAGGGGGCAGTACGAGCAGTACTTC
NA few TRBJ2-2 TRBV6-5 CASSYREQPTGELFF TGTGCCAGCAGTTACCGGGAACAGCCAACCGGGGAGCTGTTTTTT
NA NA TRBJ2-3 TRBV24-1 CATSDMGDPLRSDTQYF TGTGCCACCAGTGACATGGGGGATCCGCTCAGATCAGATACGCAGTATTTT
NA NA TRBJ2-2 TRBV20-1 CSPHPNPFTGELFF TGCAGTCCCCATCCGAACCCGTTCACCGGGGAGCTGTTTTTT
TRBD1 few TRBJ1-1 TRBV5-1 CASSLASGGAGGTEAFF TGCGCCAGCAGCTTGGCCTCGGGGGGGGCAGGGGGCACTGAAGCTTTCTTT
NA NA TRBJ1-3 TRBV30 CAWSEGTFGISGNTIYF TGTGCCTGGAGCGAAGGGACTTTTGGGATTTCTGGAAACACCATATATTTT
NA many TRBJ2-7 TRBV6-5 CASSYASTRYEQYF TGTGCCAGCAGTTACGCCTCGACTAGATACGAGCAGTACTTC
TRBD1 few TRBJ2-7 TRBV5-5 CASTLRDRDYEQYF TGTGCCAGCACCCTCCGGGACAGGGATTACGAGCAGTACTTC
NA few TRBJ2-7 TRBV6-5 CASSYLDRRYEQYF TGTGCCAGCAGTTACTTAGACAGGCGCTACGAGCAGTACTTC
NA NA TRBJ1-2 TRBV4-2 CASSQGTGVNYGYTF TGTGCCAGCAGCCAAGGCACAGGTGTTAACTATGGCTACACCTTC
TRBD2 NA TRBJ2-5 TRBV29-1 CSVENPLAGGPTETQYF TGCAGCGTTGAAAATCCCCTAGCGGGGGGGCCGACAGAGACCCAGTACTTC
NA few TRBJ2-2 TRBV3-1 CASSMGGWTGELFF TGTGCCAGCAGTATGGGGGGCTGGACCGGGGAGCTGTTTTTT
NA few TRBJ2-3 TRBV4-3 CASSQEGRPSDTQYF TGCGCCAGCAGCCAAGAAGGACGGCCTTCAGATACGCAGTATTTT
NA few TRBJ1-5 TRBV20-1 CSAHGGGGQPQHF TGCAGTGCTCATGGGGGGGGCGGGCAGCCCCAGCATTTT
NA few TRBJ1-2 TRBV13 CASSQGTEANYGYTF TGTGCCAGCAGCCAGGGGACCGAAGCTAACTATGGCTACACCTTC
NA few TRBJ1-2 TRBV18 CASSPQGRRGYTF TGTGCCAGCTCACCACAGGGACGACGTGGCTACACCTTC
NA few TRBJ2-7 TRBV12-3/TRBV12-4 CASSQRQEQYF TGTGCCAGCAGTCAGCGTCAGGAGCAGTACTTC
NA NA TRBJ1-1 TRBV4-1 CASSQDPASPEAFF TGCGCCAGCAGCCAAGATCCGGCCTCCCCTGAAGCTTTCTTT
NA many TRBJ2-5 TRBV4-1 CASSQDGGEETQYF TGCGCCAGCAGCCAAGACGGAGGGGAAGAGACCCAGTACTTC
TRBD2 NA TRBJ2-2 TRBV11-1 CASSLARLAVRNTGELFF TGTGCCAGCAGCTTAGCGCGGCTAGCGGTCAGGAACACCGGGGAGCTGTTTTTT
NA many TRBJ1-3 TRBV7-2 CASSLVGAVSGNTIYF TGTGCCAGCAGCTTAGTTGGCGCAGTCTCTGGAAACACCATATATTTT
TRBD2 NA TRBJ2-5 TRBV29-1 CSVGRAGIETQYF TGCAGCGTAGGCCGAGCGGGGATAGAGACCCAGTACTTC
NA NA TRBJ2-3 TRBV20-1 CCARDLYGDSTDTQYF TGCTGTGCTAGAGATCTGTACGGGGATAGCACAGATACGCAGTATTTT
NA NA TRBJ1-5 TRBV20-1 CSARLGDFQPQHF TGCAGTGCTAGACTCGGGGATTTCCAGCCCCAGCATTTT
NA NA TRBJ2-6 TRBV12-3/TRBV12-4 CASTLGRAGANVLTF TGTGCCAGCACCCTCGGAAGGGCTGGGGCCAACGTCCTGACTTTC
TRBD2 few TRBJ2-5 TRBV6-2/TRBV6-3 CASSWTSDPETQYF TGTGCCAGCAGTTGGACTAGCGATCCGGAGACCCAGTACTTC
TRBD1 few TRBJ2-1 TRBV4-1 CASSQDRGTGAYNEQFF TGCGCCAGCAGCCAAGATCGGGGGACAGGGGCCTACAATGAGCAGTTCTTC
NA many TRBJ2-1 TRBV20-1 CSVTSLANEQFF TGCAGTGTTACATCCCTCGCCAATGAGCAGTTCTTC
TRBD1 NA TRBJ2-2 TRBV20-1 CSAISLQGVGTGELFF TGCAGTGCTATTAGCCTCCAGGGGGTAGGAACCGGGGAGCTGTTTTTT
TRBD1 many TRBJ2-7 TRBV25-1 CATSGDRGSYEQYF TGTGCCACCAGTGGGGACAGGGGGTCCTACGAGCAGTACTTC
NA few TRBJ2-3 TRBV5-1 CAWGPEGDTQYF TGCGCTTGGGGTCCGGAGGGAGATACGCAGTATTTT
NA few TRBJ2-7 TRBV6-1 CASSTPGRGRAYEQYF TGTGCCAGCAGTACCCCCGGGCGTGGGCGGGCCTACGAGCAGTACTTC
NA many TRBJ1-1 TRBV25-1 CASSEGVSVTEAFF TGTGCCAGCAGCGAAGGGGTGTCCGTCACTGAAGCTTTCTTT
NA NA TRBJ2-2 TRBV5-1 CASSVGDTNTGELFF TGCGCCAGCAGCGTGGGTGATACGAACACCGGGGAGCTGTTTTTT
NA few TRBJ1-1 TRBV1 CTSSHAPEGATREAFF TGCACCAGCAGCCACGCCCCCGAGGGCGCAACAAGGGAAGCTTTCTTT